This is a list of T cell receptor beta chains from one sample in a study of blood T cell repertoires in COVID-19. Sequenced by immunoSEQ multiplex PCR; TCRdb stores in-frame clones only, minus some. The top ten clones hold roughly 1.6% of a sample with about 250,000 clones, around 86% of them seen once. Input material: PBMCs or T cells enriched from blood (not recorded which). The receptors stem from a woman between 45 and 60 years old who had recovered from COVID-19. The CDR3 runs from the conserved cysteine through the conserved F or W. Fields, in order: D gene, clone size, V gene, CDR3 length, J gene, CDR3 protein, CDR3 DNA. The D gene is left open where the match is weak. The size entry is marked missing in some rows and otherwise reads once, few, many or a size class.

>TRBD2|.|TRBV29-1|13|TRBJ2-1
CSVDGTTYNEQFF
TGCAGCGTTGACGGGACTACCTACAATGAGCAGTTCTTC
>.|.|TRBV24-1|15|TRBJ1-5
CATSVGGAGNQPQHF
TGTGCCACCAGTGTAGGAGGGGCCGGCAATCAGCCCCAGCATTTT
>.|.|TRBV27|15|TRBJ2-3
CASSPRGSYTDTQYF
TGTGCCAGCTCCCCTAGGGGGTCATACACAGATACGCAGTATTTT
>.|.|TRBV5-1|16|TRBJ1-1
CASSFSARGPNTEAFF
TGCGCCAGCAGCTTCAGCGCCCGAGGGCCGAACACTGAAGCTTTCTTT
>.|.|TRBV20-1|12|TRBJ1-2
CSAIDGGYGYTF
TGCAGTGCTATTGACGGAGGCTATGGCTACACCTTC
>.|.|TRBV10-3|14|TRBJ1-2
CAISGGVGGYGYTF
TGTGCCATCAGTGGAGGGGTCGGGGGCTATGGCTACACCTTC
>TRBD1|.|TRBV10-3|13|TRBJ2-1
CAITPTGVAEQFF
TGTGCCATCACCCCTACAGGGGTCGCTGAGCAGTTCTTC
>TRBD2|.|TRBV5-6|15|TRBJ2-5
CASSLSAAGAETQYF
TGTGCCAGCAGCTTGTCGGCGGCGGGAGCGGAGACCCAGTACTTC
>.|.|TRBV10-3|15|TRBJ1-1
CAISDFRGGNTEAFF
TGTGCCATCAGTGACTTCAGGGGCGGGAACACTGAAGCTTTCTTT
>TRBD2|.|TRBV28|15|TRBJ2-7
CASSSPGTSAYEQYF
TGTGCCAGCAGTTCCCCAGGGACTAGCGCCTACGAGCAGTACTTC
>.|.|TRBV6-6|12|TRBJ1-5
CAHSSGGQPQHF
TGTGCCCACTCGTCAGGAGGCCAGCCCCAGCATTTT
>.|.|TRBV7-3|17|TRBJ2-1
CASSRSGRESSYNEQFF
TGTGCCAGTTCCAGGAGCGGGCGGGAAAGCTCCTACAATGAGCAGTTCTTC
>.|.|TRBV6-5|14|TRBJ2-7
CASNPGTSSYEQYF
TGTGCCAGCAATCCCGGGACTTCCTCCTACGAGCAGTACTTC
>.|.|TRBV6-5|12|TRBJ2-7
CASSSSYYEQYF
TGTGCCAGCAGTTCCTCTTACTACGAGCAGTACTTC
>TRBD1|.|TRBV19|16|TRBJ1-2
CASSPESGTGPYGYTF
TGTGCCAGTAGTCCAGAATCCGGGACAGGGCCCTATGGCTACACCTTC
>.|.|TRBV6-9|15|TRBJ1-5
CASSYLGWGNQPQHF
TGTGCCAGCAGTTATTTGGGCTGGGGCAATCAGCCCCAGCATTTT
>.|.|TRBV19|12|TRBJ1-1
CASSPAGSEAFF
TGTGCCAGTAGCCCCGCGGGGTCTGAAGCTTTCTTT
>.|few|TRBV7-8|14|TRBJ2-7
CASSSRVRVYEQYF
TGTGCCAGCAGCTCAAGGGTCAGGGTGTACGAGCAGTACTTC
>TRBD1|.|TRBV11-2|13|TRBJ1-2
CASSPDRVYGYTF
TGTGCCAGCAGCCCGGACAGGGTGTATGGCTACACCTTC
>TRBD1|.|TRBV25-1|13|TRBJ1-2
CASAEQGGIGYTF
TGTGCCAGCGCTGAACAGGGGGGGATTGGCTACACCTTC
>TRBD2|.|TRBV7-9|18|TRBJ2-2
CASSPNTGRAEYAGELFF
TGTGCCAGCAGCCCCAACACGGGGAGGGCAGAGTACGCCGGGGAGCTGTTTTTT
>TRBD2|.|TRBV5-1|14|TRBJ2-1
CASSEGTSGTLQFF
TGCGCCAGCAGCGAGGGGACTAGCGGGACATTGCAGTTCTTC